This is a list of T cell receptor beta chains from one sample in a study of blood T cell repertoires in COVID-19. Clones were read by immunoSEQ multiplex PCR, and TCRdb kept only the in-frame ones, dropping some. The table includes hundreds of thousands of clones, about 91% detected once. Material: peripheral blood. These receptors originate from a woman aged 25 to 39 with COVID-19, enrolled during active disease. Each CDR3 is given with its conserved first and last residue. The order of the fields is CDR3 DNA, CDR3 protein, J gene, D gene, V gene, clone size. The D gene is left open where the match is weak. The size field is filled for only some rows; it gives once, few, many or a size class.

CDR3 DNA: TGTGCCAGCAGCTTAGTGCAGGGTTCCTCCTACGAGCAGTACTTC; CDR3 protein: CASSLVQGSSYEQYF; J gene: TRBJ2-7; D gene: NA; V gene: TRBV7-9; clone size: NA
CDR3 DNA: TGTGCCAGCAGCTTAGATCTGGGGGGGGTCACTGAAGCTTTCTTT; CDR3 protein: CASSLDLGGVTEAFF; J gene: TRBJ1-1; D gene: NA; V gene: TRBV11-2; clone size: NA
CDR3 DNA: TGTGCCACCAGCAGAGATCGAGGGGGAAACTATGGCTACACCTTC; CDR3 protein: CATSRDRGGNYGYTF; J gene: TRBJ1-2; D gene: NA; V gene: TRBV15; clone size: NA
CDR3 DNA: TGTGCCAGCGGGGGGGCCGGCGATACGCAGTATTTT; CDR3 protein: CASGGAGDTQYF; J gene: TRBJ2-3; D gene: NA; V gene: TRBV2; clone size: NA
CDR3 DNA: TGTGCCAGCAGTTTACGCACAGGCTATCAGCCCCAGCATTTT; CDR3 protein: CASSLRTGYQPQHF; J gene: TRBJ1-5; D gene: NA; V gene: TRBV28; clone size: NA
CDR3 DNA: TGTGCCAGCAGCTTGCCGGACAGGCGTTGTGCAACTAATGAAAAACTGTTTTTT; CDR3 protein: CASSLPDRRCATNEKLFF; J gene: TRBJ1-4; D gene: TRBD1; V gene: TRBV7-2; clone size: NA
CDR3 DNA: TGTGCCACCAGTGATTTCAGGACCGGGGAGCTGTTTTTT; CDR3 protein: CATSDFRTGELFF; J gene: TRBJ2-2; D gene: NA; V gene: TRBV24-1; clone size: NA
CDR3 DNA: TGTGCCAGCAGCCCAACCCCGGGGGTGGCCTCCTACGAGCAGTACTTC; CDR3 protein: CASSPTPGVASYEQYF; J gene: TRBJ2-7; D gene: NA; V gene: TRBV28; clone size: NA
CDR3 DNA: TGTGCCAGCAGCTACCGGACAGGGGGGGACACTGAAGCTTTCTTT; CDR3 protein: CASSYRTGGDTEAFF; J gene: TRBJ1-1; D gene: TRBD1; V gene: TRBV5-6; clone size: NA
CDR3 DNA: TGTGCCAGCAGCTTAGTAGCGGGGCCCCAAGAGACCCAGTACTTC; CDR3 protein: CASSLVAGPQETQYF; J gene: TRBJ2-5; D gene: TRBD2; V gene: TRBV7-9; clone size: NA
CDR3 DNA: TGTGCCAGCTCACCACGCGGGGGGCTGGTAGTCAATCAGCCCCAGCATTTT; CDR3 protein: CASSPRGGLVVNQPQHF; J gene: TRBJ1-5; D gene: NA; V gene: TRBV18; clone size: once
CDR3 DNA: TGTGCCAGTAGTCCCTTCTGGCAAGGGACAGTCTCTGGAAACACCATATATTTT; CDR3 protein: CASSPFWQGTVSGNTIYF; J gene: TRBJ1-3; D gene: TRBD1; V gene: TRBV19; clone size: NA
CDR3 DNA: TGTGCCATCAGTGCAGGGTCTGGAAACACCATATATTTT; CDR3 protein: CAISAGSGNTIYF; J gene: TRBJ1-3; D gene: NA; V gene: TRBV10-3; clone size: once
CDR3 DNA: TGTGCCAGCAGCCATCCTGAATGGGCGGGCCTATCCTACAATGAGCAGTTCTTC; CDR3 protein: CASSHPEWAGLSYNEQFF; J gene: TRBJ2-1; D gene: NA; V gene: TRBV9; clone size: NA
CDR3 DNA: TGCGCCAGCAGTGAGTCGTATAGCGGAGAGTACAATGAGCAGTTCTTC; CDR3 protein: CASSESYSGEYNEQFF; J gene: TRBJ2-1; D gene: NA; V gene: TRBV10-1; clone size: NA
CDR3 DNA: TGTGCCAGCTCAAGGGCGGGGGACACTGAAGCTTTCTTT; CDR3 protein: CASSRAGDTEAFF; J gene: TRBJ1-1; D gene: NA; V gene: TRBV18; clone size: NA
CDR3 DNA: TGTGCCAGCAGCTTAGTATCCAGGAACACTGAAGCTTTCTTT; CDR3 protein: CASSLVSRNTEAFF; J gene: TRBJ1-1; D gene: NA; V gene: TRBV11-2; clone size: NA
CDR3 DNA: TGTGCCAGCTCACCGTCCGACACGAACACCGGGGAGCTGTTTTTT; CDR3 protein: CASSPSDTNTGELFF; J gene: TRBJ2-2; D gene: NA; V gene: TRBV18; clone size: NA
CDR3 DNA: TGTGCCAGCAGCTTAGGTCGGGGGGCCGGGGAGCTGTTTTTT; CDR3 protein: CASSLGRGAGELFF; J gene: TRBJ2-2; D gene: TRBD2; V gene: TRBV11-2; clone size: NA
CDR3 DNA: TGTGCCACTGGGGACAGACCTGGCTACACCTTC; CDR3 protein: CATGDRPGYTF; J gene: TRBJ1-2; D gene: TRBD1; V gene: TRBV28; clone size: NA
CDR3 DNA: TGCGCCAGCAGCGCAGCGCCGGGACTAGCGGAAGAGACCCAGTACTTC; CDR3 protein: CASSAAPGLAEETQYF; J gene: TRBJ2-5; D gene: TRBD2; V gene: TRBV5-1; clone size: NA
CDR3 DNA: TGTGCCAGTAGTATATTCACCGACACCAATGAGCAGTTCTTC; CDR3 protein: CASSIFTDTNEQFF; J gene: TRBJ2-1; D gene: NA; V gene: TRBV19; clone size: NA
CDR3 DNA: TGCGCCAGCAGCCCTTCTCAATACAGGGGAATGAGCGAAAAACTGTTTTTT; CDR3 protein: CASSPSQYRGMSEKLFF; J gene: TRBJ1-4; D gene: TRBD1; V gene: TRBV4-3; clone size: NA
CDR3 DNA: TGTGCCAGCAGCTTGGGGGACTCCATCCTTGGGACTGAAGCTTTCTTT; CDR3 protein: CASSLGDSILGTEAFF; J gene: TRBJ1-1; D gene: NA; V gene: TRBV7-2; clone size: NA
CDR3 DNA: TGCAGCGTCGGTGACAGGTTGGACACCGGGGAGCTGTTTTTT; CDR3 protein: CSVGDRLDTGELFF; J gene: TRBJ2-2; D gene: NA; V gene: TRBV29-1; clone size: NA
CDR3 DNA: TGTGCCACCAGTGATTCTGGACAGGGGTTGTCCGGGGAGCTGTTTTTT; CDR3 protein: CATSDSGQGLSGELFF; J gene: TRBJ2-2; D gene: TRBD1; V gene: TRBV24-1; clone size: NA
CDR3 DNA: TGTGCCAGCAGCCCTAGCGGGATGAACAATGAGCAGTTCTTC; CDR3 protein: CASSPSGMNNEQFF; J gene: TRBJ2-1; D gene: TRBD2; V gene: TRBV4-2; clone size: NA
CDR3 DNA: TGTGCCAGCAGCCCACGGACAGGGTTAAATGAGCAGTTCTTC; CDR3 protein: CASSPRTGLNEQFF; J gene: TRBJ2-1; D gene: TRBD1; V gene: TRBV7-9; clone size: once
CDR3 DNA: TGTGCCAGCAGCTTATCGGACAGGGAGGCGCTTGGCTACACCTTC; CDR3 protein: CASSLSDREALGYTF; J gene: TRBJ1-2; D gene: TRBD1; V gene: TRBV11-2; clone size: NA
CDR3 DNA: TGTGCCAGCAGCTTAGAATCGTTAAATACGCAGTATTTT; CDR3 protein: CASSLESLNTQYF; J gene: TRBJ2-3; D gene: NA; V gene: TRBV11-3; clone size: once